Presented here are 26 T cell receptor beta chains from one specimen sequenced in a study of T cells in Graves' hyperthyroidism and ophthalmopathy. RNA transcripts yielded amplified TCR beta CDR3 regions. An initial round of RT-PCR targeting the TCR CDR3 relied on the HTBI primer set. A single record per CDR3 protein comes from TCRdb applying MiXCR to the multiplex PCR reads. The sample lists some 600,000 distinct CDR3 sequences; around 14% were seen once. The sequenced sample consisted of blood. All receptors derive from a woman aged 25 to 39 with Graves' hyperthyroidism that later progressed to Graves' ophthalmopathy.

There are many counts of this clonotype. CDR3 in amino acids: CASSSTRDRISYNEQFF. DNA for the CDR3: TGTGCCAGCAGCTCGACCCGGGACAGGATTTCCTACAATGAGCAGTTCTTC. The chain employs TRBV11-3 and TRBJ2-1; 8 bases align to TRBD1. There are 17 residues in the CDR3. V trimming: 4 bases; J trimming: 1 base; junction bases outside the gene matches: 9. CDR1 is SGHNT, CDR2 YENEEA, per germline.

V is TRBV11-2 and J is TRBJ2-7; 11 bases match TRBD2. The CDR3 length is 16 residues. Germline V gene lookup returns CDR1 SGHAT and CDR2 FQNNGV. J gave up 4 bases and V 1 base, and 6 bases lay outside the gene matches. For the CDR3, the DNA is TGTGCCAGCAGCTTAGGTGGGACTAGCGGCCGGTACGAGCAGTACTTC. The encoded protein is CASSLGGTSGRYEQYF.

This clonotype was seen repeatedly, ten times or more. The rearrangement joins TRBV12-3 or TRBV12-4 to TRBJ1-5; the match to TRBD1 covers 10 bases. The CDR3 loop spans 15 amino acids. Trimming took 7 bases from V and 1 from J; bases not matched to a gene: 4. CDR3 protein: CASTRQGASNQPQHF. The CDR3 DNA follows: TGTGCCAGCACCCGACAGGGGGCAAGCAATCAGCCCCAGCATTTT.

This clonotype was seen at least ten times. The V gene is TRBV7-2, the J gene TRBJ2-2; D is unresolved. In germline, CDR1 is SGHTA, CDR2 FQGNSA. CDR3 length: 13 amino acids. V was pared by 1 base and J by 6 bases, with 6 bases between. DNA of the CDR3: TGTGCCAGCAGCTTAGGCGCCTCCGGGGAGCTGTTTTTT. Translated: CASSLGASGELFF.

Only a few counts were recorded for this clonotype. This may come from a read error, since a much larger clone is one base off. V and J are TRBV29-1 and TRBJ2-3, with 9 bases matching TRBD2. CDR1 SQVTM and CDR2 ANQGSEA come from the germline V gene. The ends lost 5 bases at V and 1 base at J; junction bases unmatched: 7. This CDR3 spans 15 amino acids. CDR3 coding DNA: TGCAGCGTTAACCAACTAGCGGGTGGCACAGATACGCAGTATTTT. Its protein product is CSVNQLAGGTDTQYF.

The V and J genes are TRBV30 and TRBJ1-5, with D possibly TRBD1 on 6 matching bases. The CDR3 extends over 14 amino acids. V lost 1 base, J lost 6 bases, and 13 bases lay in between. Germline V CDR1 and CDR2: GTSNPN, SVGIG (reference sequence). DNA for the CDR3: TGTGCCTGGAGTGGTGGACAGAAGGGTCAGCCCCAGCATTTT. Protein: CAWSGGQKGQPQHF. Drawing the rest from reference TRBV30 and TRBJ1-5, the complete variable domain is SQTIHQWPATLVQPVGSPLSLECTVEGTSNPNLYWYRQAAGRGLQLLFYSVGIGQISSEVPQNLSASRPQDRQFILSSKKLLLSDSGFYLCAWSGGQKGQPQHFGDGTRLSIL.

This clonotype was picked up many times. The chain recombines TRBV12-3 or TRBV12-4 with TRBJ2-7; TRBD2 matches at 9 bases. Losses at the gene ends were 6 bases for V and 4 bases for J; bases not matched to a gene: 1. The CDR3 has 12 residues. CDR3 bases: TGTGCCAGCAGGCGGGAGGGTTACGAGCAGTACTTC. This translates into CASRREGYEQYF.

Worth noting for this clonotype: A read error may produce the germline difference seen at one junction end. The rearrangement joins TRBV18 to TRBJ2-5; 9 bases agree with TRBD1. The CDR3 contains 14 residues. CDR1 KGHSH and CDR2 LQKENI come from the germline V gene. CDR3 region: CASSPGTGQEIQYF. In DNA, the CDR3 is TGTGCCAGCTCACCAGGGACAGGGCAAGAGATCCAGTACTTC.

This clonotype was seen repeatedly, ten times or more. The gene calls are TRBV2 and TRBJ1-1; a weak D match, TRBD1 (5 bases). Looked up from germline, CDR1 is SNHLY and CDR2 is FYNNEI. V dropped 7 bases and J dropped 3 bases, with 15 bases sitting between them. This CDR3 spans 14 amino acids. CDR3 region: CASTYRKFDTEAFF. DNA for the CDR3: TGTGCCAGCACCTACAGGAAGTTCGACACTGAAGCTTTCTTT.

In this sample, this clonotype turned up many times. The rearrangement uses TRBV29-1 and TRBJ1-2; a weak D match, TRBD1 (5 bases). The V gene lost 0 bases and the J gene lost 8 bases, with 16 bases spanning the gap. Germline CDR1 and CDR2: SQVTM and ANQGSEA. This CDR3 is built from 14 residues. The DNA of the CDR3 is TGCAGCGTTGAAGACGGGAAGGGGTTCGGCGGCTACACCTTC. Its protein is CSVEDGKGFGGYTF.

This clonotype came up many times. The rearrangement links TRBV11-3 to TRBJ2-5; 8 positions match TRBD2. Germline V gene sequence: CDR1 SGHNT, CDR2 YENEEA. The CDR3 is made up of 17 amino acids. Losses at the gene ends were 5 bases for V and 5 bases for J; bases not matched to a gene: 16. CDR3 bases: TGTGCCAGCAGCGTAGTCCACGGGAGGGCCAGTTCGGAGACCCAGTACTTC. The encoded protein is CASSVVHGRASSETQYF.

The chain carries TRBV7-8 and TRBJ2-7, with TRBD1 as a possible D gene (5 bases). The length of the CDR3 is 16 residues. V was cut by 5 bases and J by 2 bases, with 19 bases left in between. CDR1 and CDR2 (germline): SGHVS, FQNEAQ. The CDR3 region is CASSPLAGPSAYEQYF. DNA of the CDR3: TGTGCCAGCAGCCCCCTGGCAGGGCCCTCAGCCTACGAGCAGTACTTC.

V usage is TRBV10-2 and J usage is TRBJ2-2; D perhaps matches TRBD2 (5 bases). The CDR3 sequence is 16 residues long. Germline CDR1 reads WSHSY; CDR2 reads SAAADI. Trimming stripped 1 base from V and 1 base from J, with 10 bases between. In DNA, the CDR3 is TGCGCCAGCAGTGAGTTCCCGGACTTGAACACCGGGGAGCTGTTTTTT. Its protein is CASSEFPDLNTGELFF.

This clonotype was picked up a small number of times. The genes are TRBV7-9 and TRBJ2-3, with D perhaps TRBD1 or TRBD2 (5 bases each). CDR3 size: 15 residues. Trimming pared 5 bases from V and 6 bases from J, leaving 18 bases between. CDR1 is SEHNR, CDR2 FQNEAQ, per germline (reference sequence). CDR3 sequence: CASSPGTLGGDTQYF. The CDR3 DNA follows: TGTGCCAGCAGCCCCGGGACCCTCGGTGGTGATACGCAGTATTTT.

This clonotype was seen repeatedly, ten times or more. V gene TRBV30 combines with J gene TRBJ2-3; D is unclear. Germline V gene data show CDR1 as GTSNPN and CDR2 as SVGIG (reference sequence). CDR3 length equals 11 residues. Trimming left V 0 bases short and J 6 bases short, with 4 bases between. DNA for the CDR3: TGTGCCTGGAGTGTACAGGATACGCAGTATTTT. The encoded protein is CAWSVQDTQYF. The full variable domain, in which reference TRBV30 and TRBJ2-3 provide the parts outside the CDR3, is SQTIHQWPATLVQPVGSPLSLECTVEGTSNPNLYWYRQAAGRGLQLLFYSVGIGQISSEVPQNLSASRPQDRQFILSSKKLLLSDSGFYLCAWSVQDTQYFGPGTRLTVL.

This clonotype has only a few counts. The chain links TRBV30 to TRBJ1-2; 10 bases are shared with TRBD1. The V gene's germline CDR1 is GTSNPN and CDR2 SVGIG (reference sequence). The ends lost 7 bases at V and 6 bases at J; junction bases unmatched: 8. The CDR3 runs 13 residues. CDR3 protein: CASPGQGNDGYTF. The DNA of the CDR3 is TGTGCCTCTCCGGGACAGGGGAACGATGGCTACACCTTC.

About this clonotype itself: At one of its ends the junction is not consistent with the germline gene, which may arise from a read error. The chain employs TRBV5-1 and TRBJ1-1, with a possible D match to TRBD1 (5 bases). Germline CDR1 SGHRS, CDR2 YFSETQ. The CDR3 contains 15 residues. The CDR3 region has the DNA TGCGCCAGCAGACCCGAACCGACAGTTAACACTGAATCTTTCTTT. Translating it yields CASRPEPTVNTESFF.

In its sample, this clonotype was seen many times. The V and J genes are TRBV6-1 and TRBJ1-2, with D possibly being TRBD1 (6 bases). Looked up from germline, CDR1 is MNHNS and CDR2 is SASEGT. The V gene lost 5 bases and the J gene lost 4 bases, with 14 bases spanning the gap. The CDR3 totals 14 residues. The CDR3 sequence: CASSRLDSAYGYTF. CDR3 bases: TGTGCCAGCAGTCGACTGGACAGTGCCTATGGCTACACCTTC.

Only a few counts were recorded for this clonotype. This sequence joins TRBV6-2 or TRBV6-3 and TRBJ2-7; 7 bases map to TRBD2. This CDR3 has 15 amino acids. Germline V gene sequence: CDR1 MNHEY, CDR2 SVGEGT. V shed 7 bases, J shed 2 bases, and the junction held 11 bases outside the gene matches. The CDR3 loop is CASKKQTSGTYEQYF. DNA for the CDR3: TGTGCCAGCAAGAAGCAAACGAGCGGGACCTACGAGCAGTACTTC.

Ten or more counts support this clonotype. This chain uses TRBV7-2 with TRBJ1-6; D gene uncertain. Germline lookup yields CDR1 SGHTA and CDR2 FQGNSA. V was clipped by 5 bases and J by 7 bases, with 12 bases between them. The CDR3 sequence is 14 residues long. In nucleotides, the CDR3 is TGTGCCAGCAGCCTAGATACGCCCAATTCACCCCTCCACTTT. It is translated as CASSLDTPNSPLHF.

The chain links TRBV5-4 to TRBJ2-1, with TRBD2 as a possible D gene (6 bases). This CDR3 spans 17 amino acids. CDR1 SGHNT and CDR2 YYREEE come from the germline V gene (reference sequence). The germline V and J ends were trimmed by 4 bases and 0 bases, with 17 bases remaining between them. This CDR3 reads CASSRDSLRSSYNEQFF. The CDR3 DNA sequence: TGTGCCAGCAGCCGGGACTCCCTTCGGAGCTCCTACAATGAGCAGTTCTTC.

This clonotype has at least ten counts. This sequence joins TRBV6-2 or TRBV6-3 and TRBJ2-1, with TRBD2 matching 7 bases. The V gene's germline CDR1 is MNHEY and CDR2 SVGEGT. J gave up 3 bases and V 7 bases, and 6 bases lay outside the gene matches. The CDR3 has 14 residues. The CDR3 bases are TGTGCCAGCACCCGGGAGGTTAACTACAATGAGCAGTTCTTC. Translated: CASTREVNYNEQFF.

This clonotype appeared many times. The rearrangement joins TRBV12-3 or TRBV12-4 to TRBJ2-1; 11 bases agree with TRBD2. V was pared by 6 bases and J by 7 bases, with 17 bases of the junction left unmatched. This CDR3 has 18 residues. The DNA of the CDR3 is TGTGCCAGCAGCGGGGGACTAGCGGAGGTCGGGGATAGGAATGAGCAGTTCTTC. Its translation is CASSGGLAEVGDRNEQFF.

This clonotype was found many times. The rearrangement uses TRBV6-1 and TRBJ2-1; 9 bases agree with TRBD1. Losses at the gene ends were 1 base for V and 8 bases for J; bases not matched to a gene: 3. The germline V gene encodes CDR1 MNHNS and CDR2 SASEGT. This CDR3 region has 14 residues. CDR3 region: CASSEGTGVDEQFF. CDR3 sequence (DNA): TGTGCCAGCAGTGAAGGGACAGGGGTCGATGAGCAGTTCTTC.

This clonotype was seen ten or more times. The rearrangement joins TRBV11-2 to TRBJ2-1; D is perhaps TRBD1 or TRBD2 (6 bases each). The V gene's germline CDR1 is SGHAT and CDR2 FQNNGV. The CDR3 is made up of 12 amino acids. V was shortened by 3 bases and J by 12 bases, with 12 bases between the two germline ends. CDR3 sequence (DNA): TGTGCCAGCAGCTTGGGGGCGGGACGGCAGTTCTTC. This codes for CASSLGAGRQFF.

This clonotype was recorded at least ten times. This rearrangement joins TRBV18 to TRBJ1-4; D is perhaps TRBD1 (5 bases). The CDR3 has 14 residues. Germline V gene sequence: CDR1 KGHSH, CDR2 LQKENI. Between the trimmed V and J ends, which lost 3 bases and 6 bases, there was a span of 11 bases. The CDR3 protein is CASSPSRVDEKLFF. CDR3 bases: TGTGCCAGCTCACCCTCCAGGGTAGATGAAAAACTGTTTTTT.